This T cell receptor (beta chain) came from a study of cytomegalovirus exposure and HLA in healthy donors. Study results and limitations: The authors confirmed in vitro that a few CMV-associated chains were specific for CMV antigens. In the 120 or so validation repertoires, about 95% of cluster scores exceeded 0, per a later analysis. Reportedly, cytomegalovirus status was diagnosed with high sensitivity and specificity.

About this clone: Antigen: not known.

Profiled with immunoSEQ multiplex PCR; TCRdb holds only in-frame clones, not every one. This table holds around 45,000 clones, 80% to 95% found once. Sequences were obtained from PBMCs. The TCR was taken from a man aged 18 to 35 in good health and CMV-seronegative.

CDR3: CASSLSSGGASEQFF. The CDR3 bases are TGTGCCAGCAGCTTATCTAGCGGGGGGGCCTCTGAGCAGTTCTTC. The chain recombines TRBV7-3 with TRBJ2-1, with 12 nucleotides matching TRBD2. The V gene end was trimmed by 2 bases and the J gene end by 9 bases; junction bases not matched to a gene: 5. CDR1 is SGHTA, CDR2 FQGTGA, per germline. The CDR3 consists of 15 residues.